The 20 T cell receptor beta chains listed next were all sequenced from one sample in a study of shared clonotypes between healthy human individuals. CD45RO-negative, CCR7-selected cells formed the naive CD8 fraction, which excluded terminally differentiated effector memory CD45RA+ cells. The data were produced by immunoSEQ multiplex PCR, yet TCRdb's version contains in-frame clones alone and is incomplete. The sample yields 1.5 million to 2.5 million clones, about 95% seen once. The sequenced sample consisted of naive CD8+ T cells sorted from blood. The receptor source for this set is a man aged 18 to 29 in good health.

The CDR3 DNA follows: TGTGCCAGTAGTATAGCGGGCCCAGCCTACGAGCAGTACTTC. Residues: CASSIAGPAYEQYF. The rearrangement uses TRBV19 and TRBJ2-7; no definite D call. Germline V gene sequence: CDR1 LNHDA, CDR2 SQIVND (reference sequence). The CDR3 is 14 residues long. Trimming removed 1 base at V and 2 bases at J, with 9 bases between.

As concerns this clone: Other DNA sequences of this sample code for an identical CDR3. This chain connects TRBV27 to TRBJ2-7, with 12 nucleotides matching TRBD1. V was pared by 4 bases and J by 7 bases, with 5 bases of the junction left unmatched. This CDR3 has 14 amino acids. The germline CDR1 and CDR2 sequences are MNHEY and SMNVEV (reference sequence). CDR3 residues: CASSWGQGAGEQYF. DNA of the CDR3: TGTGCCAGCAGTTGGGGACAGGGGGCGGGAGAGCAGTACTTC.

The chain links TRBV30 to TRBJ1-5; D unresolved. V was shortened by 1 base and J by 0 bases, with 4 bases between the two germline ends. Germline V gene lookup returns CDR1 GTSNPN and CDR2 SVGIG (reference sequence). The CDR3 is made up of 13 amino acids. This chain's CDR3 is CAWSDSSNQPQHF. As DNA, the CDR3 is TGTGCCTGGAGTGATTCTAGCAATCAGCCCCAGCATTTT.

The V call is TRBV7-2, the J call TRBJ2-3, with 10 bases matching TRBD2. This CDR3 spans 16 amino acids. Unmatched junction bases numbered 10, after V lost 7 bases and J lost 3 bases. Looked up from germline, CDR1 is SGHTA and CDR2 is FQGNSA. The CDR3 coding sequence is TGTGCCAGCACCGGAGGAGAGCGGGAGGGAACAGATACGCAGTATTTT. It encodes CASTGGEREGTDTQYF. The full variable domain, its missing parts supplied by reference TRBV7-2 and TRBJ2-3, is GAGVSQSPSNKVTEKGKDVELRCDPISGHTALYWYRQSLGQGLEFLIYFQGNSAPDKSGLPSDRFSAERTGGSVSTLTIQRTQQEDSAVYLCASTGGEREGTDTQYFGPGTRLTVL.

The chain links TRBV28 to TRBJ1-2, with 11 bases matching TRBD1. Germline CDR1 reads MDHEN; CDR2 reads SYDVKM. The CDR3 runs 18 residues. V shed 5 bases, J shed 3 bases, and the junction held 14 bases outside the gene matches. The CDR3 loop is CASSPGQGAIIDHYGYTF. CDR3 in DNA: TGTGCCAGCAGTCCAGGACAGGGGGCAATAATTGACCACTATGGCTACACCTTC.

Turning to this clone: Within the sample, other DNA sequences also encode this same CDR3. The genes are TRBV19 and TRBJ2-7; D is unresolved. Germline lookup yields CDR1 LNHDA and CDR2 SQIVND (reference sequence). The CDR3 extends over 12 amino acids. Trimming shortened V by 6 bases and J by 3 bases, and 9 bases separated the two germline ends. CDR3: CASSGTGYEQYF. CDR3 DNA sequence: TGTGCCAGTAGCGGAACGGGCTACGAGCAGTACTTC.

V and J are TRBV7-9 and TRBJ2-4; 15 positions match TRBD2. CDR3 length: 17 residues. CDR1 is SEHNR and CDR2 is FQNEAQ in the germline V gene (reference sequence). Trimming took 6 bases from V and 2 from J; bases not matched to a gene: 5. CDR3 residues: CASSFGLAGGPKNIQYF. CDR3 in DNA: TGTGCCAGCAGTTTCGGACTAGCGGGGGGGCCCAAAAACATTCAGTACTTC.

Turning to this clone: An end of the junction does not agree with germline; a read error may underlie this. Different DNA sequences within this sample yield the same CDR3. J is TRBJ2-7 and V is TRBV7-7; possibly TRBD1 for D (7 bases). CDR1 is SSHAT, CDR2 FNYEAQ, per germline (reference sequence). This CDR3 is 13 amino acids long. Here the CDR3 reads CASSAGTAYEQYF. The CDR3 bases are TGTGCTAGCAGCGCGGGGACAGCCTACGAGCAGTACTTC.

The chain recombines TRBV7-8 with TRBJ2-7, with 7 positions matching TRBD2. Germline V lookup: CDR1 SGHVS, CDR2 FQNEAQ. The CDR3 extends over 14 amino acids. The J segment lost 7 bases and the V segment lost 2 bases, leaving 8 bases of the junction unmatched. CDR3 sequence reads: CASSLLPSGGEQYF. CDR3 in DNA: TGTGCCAGCAGCTTATTGCCTAGCGGAGGAGAGCAGTACTTC. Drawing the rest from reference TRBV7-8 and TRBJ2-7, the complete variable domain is GAGVSQSPRYKVAKRGQDVALRCDPISGHVSLFWYQQALGQGPEFLTYFQNEAQLDKSGLPSDRFFAERPEGSVSTLKIQRTQQEDSAVYLCASSLLPSGGEQYFGPGTRLTVT.

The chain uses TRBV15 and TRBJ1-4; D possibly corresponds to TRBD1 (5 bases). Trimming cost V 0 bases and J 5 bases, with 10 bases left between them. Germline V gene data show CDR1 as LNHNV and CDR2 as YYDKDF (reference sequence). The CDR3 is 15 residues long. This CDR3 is CATSREGLVNEKLFF. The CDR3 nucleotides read TGTGCCACCAGCAGAGAGGGACTGGTAAATGAAAAACTGTTTTTT.

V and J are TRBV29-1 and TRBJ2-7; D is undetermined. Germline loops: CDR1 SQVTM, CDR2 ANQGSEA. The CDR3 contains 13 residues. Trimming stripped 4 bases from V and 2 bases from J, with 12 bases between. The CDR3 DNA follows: TGCAGCGTTGTATACGGGCTCACCTACGAGCAGTACTTC. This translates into CSVVYGLTYEQYF.

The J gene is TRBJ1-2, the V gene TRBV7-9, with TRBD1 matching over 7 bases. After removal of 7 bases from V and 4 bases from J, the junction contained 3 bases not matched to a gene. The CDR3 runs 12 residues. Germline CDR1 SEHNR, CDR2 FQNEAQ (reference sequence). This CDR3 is CASTGQVYGYTF. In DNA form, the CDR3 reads TGTGCCAGCACCGGACAGGTCTATGGCTACACCTTC.

The CDR3: CASSQVPKELGNGYTF. The CDR3 nucleotides are TGTGCCAGCAGCCAAGTCCCCAAGGAGCTCGGGAATGGCTACACCTTC. The rearrangement links TRBV14 to TRBJ1-2; D ambiguous. This CDR3 contains 16 residues. The V end lost 1 base, the J end lost 6 bases, and 18 bases lay between the germline ends. Germline V gene data show CDR1 as SGHDN and CDR2 as FVKESK.

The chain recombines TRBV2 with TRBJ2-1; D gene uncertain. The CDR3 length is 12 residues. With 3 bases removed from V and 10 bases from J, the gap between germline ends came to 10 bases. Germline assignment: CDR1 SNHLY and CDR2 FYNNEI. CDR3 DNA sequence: TGTGCCAGCAGTGACCTCGTCAACGAGCAGTTCTTC. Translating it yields CASSDLVNEQFF. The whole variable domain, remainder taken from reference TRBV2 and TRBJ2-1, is EPEVTQTPSHQVTQMGQEVILRCVPISNHLYFYWYRQILGQKVEFLVSFYNNEISEKSEIFDDQFSVERPDGSNFTLKIRSTKLEDSAMYFCASSDLVNEQFFGPGTRLTVL.

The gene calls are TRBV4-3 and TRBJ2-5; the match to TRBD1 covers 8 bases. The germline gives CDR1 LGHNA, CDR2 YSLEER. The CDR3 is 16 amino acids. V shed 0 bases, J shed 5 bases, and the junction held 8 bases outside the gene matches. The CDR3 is CASSQDGTGSGETQYF. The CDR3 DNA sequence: TGCGCCAGCAGCCAAGATGGGACAGGCTCTGGGGAGACCCAGTACTTC.

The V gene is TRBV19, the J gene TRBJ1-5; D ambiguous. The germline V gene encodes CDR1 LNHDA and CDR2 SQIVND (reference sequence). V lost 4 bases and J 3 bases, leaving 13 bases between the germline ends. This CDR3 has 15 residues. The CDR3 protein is CASSTQFLDNQPQHF. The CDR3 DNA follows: TGTGCCAGTAGTACCCAGTTCCTAGACAATCAGCCCCAGCATTTT.

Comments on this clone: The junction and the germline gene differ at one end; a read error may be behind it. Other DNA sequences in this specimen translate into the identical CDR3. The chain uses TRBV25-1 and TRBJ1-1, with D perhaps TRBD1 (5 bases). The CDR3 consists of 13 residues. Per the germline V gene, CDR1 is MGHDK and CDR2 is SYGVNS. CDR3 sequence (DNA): TGCGCCAGCAGTGAATCGTGGGGGGCTGAAGCTTTCTTT. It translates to CASSESWGAEAFF.

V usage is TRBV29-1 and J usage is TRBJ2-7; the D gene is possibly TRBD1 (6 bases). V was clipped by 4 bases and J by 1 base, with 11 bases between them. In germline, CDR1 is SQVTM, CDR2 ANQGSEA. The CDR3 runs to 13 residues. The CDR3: CSVGAGESYEQYF. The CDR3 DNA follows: TGCAGCGTTGGGGCAGGGGAATCCTACGAGCAGTACTTC.

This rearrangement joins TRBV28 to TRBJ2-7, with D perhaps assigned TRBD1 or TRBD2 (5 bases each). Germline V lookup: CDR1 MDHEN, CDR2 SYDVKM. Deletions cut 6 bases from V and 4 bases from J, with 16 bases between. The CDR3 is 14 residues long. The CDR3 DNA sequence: TGTGCCAGCAGCCCGGACTGGGGGTCTTACGAGCAGTACTTC. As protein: CASSPDWGSYEQYF.

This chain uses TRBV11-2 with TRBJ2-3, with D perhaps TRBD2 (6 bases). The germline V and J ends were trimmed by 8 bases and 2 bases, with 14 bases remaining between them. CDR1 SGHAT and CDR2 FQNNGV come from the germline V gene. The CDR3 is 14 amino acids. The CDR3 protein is CASQGRLTTDTQYF. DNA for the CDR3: TGTGCCAGCCAAGGGAGGTTGACCACAGATACGCAGTATTTT.